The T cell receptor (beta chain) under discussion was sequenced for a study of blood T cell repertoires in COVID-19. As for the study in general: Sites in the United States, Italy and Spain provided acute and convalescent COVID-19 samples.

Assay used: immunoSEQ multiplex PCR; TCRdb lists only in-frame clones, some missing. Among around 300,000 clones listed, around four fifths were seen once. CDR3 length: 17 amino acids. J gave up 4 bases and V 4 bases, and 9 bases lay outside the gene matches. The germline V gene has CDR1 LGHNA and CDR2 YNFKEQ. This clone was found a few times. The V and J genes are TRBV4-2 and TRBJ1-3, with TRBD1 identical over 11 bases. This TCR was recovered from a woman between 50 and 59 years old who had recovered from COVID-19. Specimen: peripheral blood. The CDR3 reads CASSPRTGGSTGNTIYF. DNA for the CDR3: TGTGCCAGCAGCCCCAGGACAGGGGGCTCTACGGGAAACACCATATATTTT.